This T cell receptor beta chain was identified during a study of T cell changes during pregnancy in multiple sclerosis. The CDR3 runs to 13 residues. CDR1 is SQVTM, CDR2 ANQGSEA, per germline. J lost 2 bases, V lost 3 bases, and 3 bases had no gene match. TCRdb's copy holds only in-frame clones and misses some; the assay was immunoSEQ multiplex PCR. The top ten hold over 5% of the sample, which has about 40,000 clones, approximately 89% seen once. The source of this sequence is a female donor in good health, enrolled as a control in a pregnancy study. Sequencing used peripheral blood, obtained in the first trimester of pregnancy. This chain connects TRBV29-1 to TRBJ2-7, with TRBD2 identical over 8 bases. The CDR3 DNA follows: TGCAGCGTTGAGCGAGCGGGAGCCTACGAGCAGTACTTC. Amino acids: CSVERAGAYEQYF.